Listed below are T cell receptor beta chains from one sample, sequenced in a study of identical twins. TCRdb ran MiXCR on the 5' RACE reads and lists one entry per CDR3 protein. This sample has nearly 650,000 distinct CDR3 sequences, with 7% to 7.5% found just once. These sequences were also reported in another study, on yellow fever vaccine responses in identical twins.

The sample was PBMCs. These TCRs come from a woman under 30 in good health. The conserved cysteine and the conserved F or W are not part of the CDR3 here. The order of the fields is V gene, CDR3 protein.

V gene: TRBV7-6; CDR3 protein: ASSRRDLEGTEAF
V gene: TRBV2; CDR3 protein: ASSDETLAGGTEQY
V gene: TRBV12-3/TRBV12-4; CDR3 protein: ASRKGANTGELF
V gene: TRBV4-1; CDR3 protein: ASSQDPHPDEQF
V gene: TRBV20-1; CDR3 protein: CARGGTRTSLDGYT
V gene: TRBV14; CDR3 protein: ASSQVAAHHPYEQY
V gene: TRBV5-1; CDR3 protein: ASSLQQNQETQY
V gene: TRBV5-1; CDR3 protein: ASSLERSYNEQF
V gene: TRBV6-1; CDR3 protein: ASTPGQGSGSPLH
V gene: TRBV28; CDR3 protein: ASGTGNTGELF
V gene: TRBV7-9; CDR3 protein: ASTPSGSGAYNEQF
V gene: TRBV5-1; CDR3 protein: ASSPTRPGQGGKLF
V gene: TRBV28; CDR3 protein: ASSLRLAVTDTQY
V gene: TRBV29-1; CDR3 protein: SVEEAGYEQY
V gene: TRBV12-3/TRBV12-4; CDR3 protein: ASSQKRGIETQY
V gene: TRBV29-1; CDR3 protein: SVEGRQDRSYNEQF
V gene: TRBV28; CDR3 protein: ASSYVPGQSWTEAF
V gene: TRBV19; CDR3 protein: ASSGGTIWTGELF
V gene: TRBV3-1; CDR3 protein: ASSQGIVAHTQY
V gene: TRBV12-3/TRBV12-4; CDR3 protein: ASSPSLAGGHPYNEQF
V gene: TRBV7-2; CDR3 protein: ASSQPGPNQPQH
V gene: TRBV20-1; CDR3 protein: SAGMNTEAF
V gene: TRBV5-1; CDR3 protein: ASSLGGLTEAF
V gene: TRBV12-3/TRBV12-4; CDR3 protein: ASRPRTDEAF
V gene: TRBV9; CDR3 protein: ASSVGGGTGEQY
V gene: TRBV10-3; CDR3 protein: AIKAGTNTGELF
V gene: TRBV5-5; CDR3 protein: ASSSLDSSYEQY
V gene: TRBV18; CDR3 protein: ASSPGTGLPRQF
V gene: TRBV2; CDR3 protein: ASSEDSWTSGDQF
V gene: TRBV5-1; CDR3 protein: ASSFSQAVNTEAF
V gene: TRBV7-6; CDR3 protein: ASSFKGLAGPYEQY
V gene: TRBV7-2; CDR3 protein: ASSLWGTGPNSPLH
V gene: TRBV7-8; CDR3 protein: ASSFGQGGYNEQF
V gene: TRBV7-6; CDR3 protein: ASSPRTGNPGNTIY
V gene: TRBV5-1; CDR3 protein: ASSSGQGQETQY
V gene: TRBV20-1; CDR3 protein: SAALLDHNEQF
V gene: TRBV7-6; CDR3 protein: ASSKYPGNEQF
V gene: TRBV29-1; CDR3 protein: SVELDFSAEQF
V gene: TRBV2; CDR3 protein: ASSSTGNSGANVLT
V gene: TRBV20-1; CDR3 protein: SARDGSGKQETQY
V gene: TRBV29-1; CDR3 protein: SVEVGEETQY
V gene: TRBV5-1; CDR3 protein: ASSPVAPLDHTGELF
V gene: TRBV6-1; CDR3 protein: ASSSGGDNSPLH
V gene: TRBV10-3; CDR3 protein: VFGSPLH
V gene: TRBV6-1; CDR3 protein: ASPYERRSLETQY
V gene: TRBV10-3; CDR3 protein: AISESGVETQY
V gene: TRBV7-6; CDR3 protein: ASSPPGLMQTQY
V gene: TRBV10-3; CDR3 protein: AISPGLGTDSGANVLT
V gene: TRBV4-1; CDR3 protein: ASSLRGDYLDEQF
V gene: TRBV7-2; CDR3 protein: ASSLIWGKGEAF
V gene: TRBV5-1; CDR3 protein: ASSLEGNSYNEQF
V gene: TRBV20-1; CDR3 protein: SARTSSSYNEQF
V gene: TRBV7-9; CDR3 protein: ASSLGEGMVNEQF
V gene: TRBV25-1; CDR3 protein: ASSVGGSDTQY
V gene: TRBV28; CDR3 protein: ASSRLASYEQY
V gene: TRBV14; CDR3 protein: ASSQSLGLAGEDTQY
V gene: TRBV6-6; CDR3 protein: ASSVGSGAF
V gene: TRBV14; CDR3 protein: ASSHRDRPYNEQF
V gene: TRBV7-2; CDR3 protein: ASSSAGQASSYNEQF